Given below is one T cell receptor (beta chain) in context. Amplification of ligated cDNA took four PCR rounds with SP2 and nested alpha and beta constant primers. In TCRdb, the 5' RACE reads were re-called with MiXCR into one record per CDR3 protein. The table lists fewer than 40,000 distinct CDR3 sequences, roughly 17% of them singletons. This specimen comes from a study of naive and memory T cell subsets. A UMI-containing oligonucleotide was joined by 3' ligation to the TCR cDNA template. There are 15 residues in the CDR3. Germline V CDR1 and CDR2: KGHSH, LQKENI. Germline trimming cut 6 bases from V and 5 bases from J; bases unmatched to any gene: 7.

The source of this sequence is a female donor in good health. The gene calls are TRBV18 and TRBJ2-5; 12 bases are a match to TRBD1. CDR3 sequence reads: CASSRDRGREETQYF. CDR3 DNA sequence: TGTGCCAGCTCCCGGGACAGGGGGCGCGAGGAGACCCAGTACTTC.